Detailed here is one TCR beta chain. The antigen remains undetermined. These data belong to a study of shared clonotypes between healthy human individuals. Study context: CD8 memory received one plate per donor, CD8 naive two, CD4 memory three and CD4 naive three.

Study results and caveats: In general, naive subsets displayed greater estimated richness than memory subsets did.

Germline-derived CDR1 and CDR2 are MNHEY and SVGAGI. The CDR3 length is 14 residues. V dropped 0 bases and J dropped 4 bases, with 9 bases sitting between them. Deep was the level used in running the assay. TCRdb keeps only in-frame clones here, not all; method: immunoSEQ multiplex PCR. The table includes about 2.4 million clones, over 85% detected once. The sequenced sample consisted of naive CD4+ T cells sorted from blood. Subset reported: CD45RA+ positively selected. The V and J genes are TRBV6-5 and TRBJ1-2, with D unclear. The clonotype comes from a man younger than 30 in good health. CDR3 in amino acids: CASSYSRLSYGYTF. Written as DNA, the CDR3 is TGTGCCAGCAGTTACTCGAGGTTAAGCTATGGCTACACCTTC.